Following are 13 T cell receptor beta chains from one sample sequenced in a study of blood T cells in healthy people across ages. With a J-beta primer mix and a sample-barcoded 5' primer, a second PCR ran 7 to 11 cycles. TCRdb re-called the 5' RACE reads with MiXCR, one entry per CDR3 protein. The top ten hold approximately 7% of the sample, which has 1,500,000 or so distinct CDR3 sequences, around 55% seen once. Sequencing used blood. The receptor set was obtained from a man younger than 35 in good health.

This clonotype was detected only once. The genes are TRBV7-9 and TRBJ2-1; 9 bases are shared with TRBD2. Germline V CDR1 and CDR2: SEHNR, FQNEAQ (reference sequence). CDR3 length: 17 amino acids. V shed 8 bases and J 5 bases; nucleotides not matched to a gene: 16. The CDR3 nucleotides read TGTGCCAGCGGATACGCCCAAGGGCTAGCGGGGAACAATGAGCAGTTCTTC. Translating gives CASGYAQGLAGNNEQFF.

The chain links TRBV28 to TRBJ1-2; the D is unclear. Germline V gene lookup returns CDR1 MDHEN and CDR2 SYDVKM. Trimming shortened V by 5 bases and J by 0 bases, and 7 bases separated the two germline ends. The CDR3 spans 13 residues. CDR3 sequence (DNA): TGTGCCAGCAGTGATCCCGCTAACTATGGCTACACCTTC. It is translated as CASSDPANYGYTF.

The chain joins TRBV9 to TRBJ2-4; maybe TRBD2 (5 bases). V shed 0 bases and J shed 1 base, with 8 bases lying between them. The length of the CDR3 is 15 residues. The germline gives CDR1 SGDLS, CDR2 YYNGEE. The CDR3 is CASSVATGAKNIQYF. Here the CDR3 DNA reads TGTGCCAGCAGCGTAGCTACGGGGGCCAAAAACATTCAGTACTTC.

The rearrangement joins TRBV6-6 to TRBJ2-5; 9 positions agree with TRBD1. Judging by the DNA end, TRBJ2-7 fits better; the J call may be wrong. CDR1 is MNHNY and CDR2 is SVGAGI in the germline V gene (reference sequence). The CDR3 loop spans 15 amino acids. CDR3 nucleotide sequence: TGTGCCAGCAGGTACAACCGGGGACAGGGTGGCGAGCAGTACTTC. As protein: CASRYNRGQGGEQYF.

The chain links TRBV4-1 to TRBJ2-6; the D is unclear. The CDR3 runs 16 residues. CDR1 and CDR2 (germline): MGHRA, YSYEKL. V gave up 0 bases and J gave up 0 bases, with 6 bases separating them. The CDR3 nucleotides are TGCGCCAGCAGCCAAGACGGGTCCTCTGGGGCCAACGTCCTGACTTTC. Translated, it gives CASSQDGSSGANVLTF.

This clonotype turned up a few times. V is TRBV7-9 and J is TRBJ2-1, with 12 bases aligning to TRBD2. Per the germline V gene, CDR1 is SEHNR and CDR2 is FQNEAQ (reference sequence). The CDR3 length is 17 residues. V shed 5 bases and J 3 bases; nucleotides not matched to a gene: 8. The CDR3 loop is CASSPRLAGAVYNEQFF. In nucleotides, the CDR3 is TGTGCCAGCAGCCCTAGACTAGCGGGAGCGGTCTACAATGAGCAGTTCTTC.

This clonotype was detected only once. The rearrangement uses TRBV7-9 and TRBJ2-1; D call uncertain. V was pared by 4 bases and J by 5 bases, with 12 bases between. Germline assignment: CDR1 SEHNR and CDR2 FQNEAQ (reference sequence). The CDR3 runs to 14 residues. The CDR3: CASSSWKGNNEQFF. The CDR3 DNA reads TGTGCCAGCAGCTCCTGGAAGGGTAACAATGAGCAGTTCTTC.

This chain joins TRBV7-8 and TRBJ2-7; a possible D gene is TRBD1 (6 bases). Trimming cost V 1 base and J 2 bases, with 15 bases left between them. CDR1 and CDR2 from the germline V gene are SGHVS and FQNEAQ. The CDR3 runs to 16 residues. The CDR3 DNA reads as TGTGCCAGCAGCTTAGTAGGTCAGGGGCTCACCTACGAGCAGTACTTC. It codes for CASSLVGQGLTYEQYF.

The chain links TRBV25-1 to TRBJ1-1, with D perhaps matching TRBD1 (6 bases). The CDR3 extends over 14 amino acids. The germline V gene has CDR1 MGHDK and CDR2 SYGVNS. Trimming pared 8 bases from V and 4 bases from J, leaving 17 bases between. DNA of the CDR3: TGTGCCAGCTCTACAGGGTTCAAGGTCACTGAAGCTTTCTTT. This codes for CASSTGFKVTEAFF.

This clonotype has a handful of counts. The chain links TRBV20-1 to TRBJ1-1; TRBD1 might be the D (6 bases). V lost 1 base, J lost 7 bases, and 16 bases lay in between. CDR1 is DFQATT and CDR2 is SNEGSKA in the germline V gene (reference sequence). There are 14 residues in the CDR3. CDR3 DNA sequence: TGCAGTGCTAGAGGCGCCGACAGGACTCGTGAAGCTTTCTTT. It is translated as CSARGADRTREAFF.

The chain carries TRBV13 and TRBJ1-6; D remains unclear. The germline V gene encodes CDR1 PRHDT and CDR2 FYEKMQ (reference sequence). V lost 6 bases and J 0 bases, leaving 15 bases between the germline ends. The CDR3 runs to 17 residues. This CDR3 reads CASRPSPGNSYNSPLHF. CDR3 sequence (DNA): TGTGCCAGCAGACCCTCCCCCGGAAACTCCTATAATTCACCCCTCCACTTT.

The chain employs TRBV7-9 and TRBJ2-7, with a tentative D call TRBD1 (6 bases). Germline CDR1 is SEHNR and CDR2 is FQNEAQ (reference sequence). V dropped 1 base and J dropped 7 bases, with 14 bases sitting between them. The CDR3 extends over 14 amino acids. CDR3 protein: CASSLGPGTFEQYF. Here the CDR3 DNA reads TGTGCCAGCAGCTTAGGTCCAGGGACATTTGAGCAGTACTTC.

This clonotype showed up just a few times. The J gene is TRBJ2-3, the V gene TRBV4-2; D may be TRBD2 (5 bases). The V end was cut by 2 bases, the J end by 6 bases, with 9 bases between. Germline V gives CDR1 LGHNA, CDR2 YNFKEQ. This CDR3 spans 13 amino acids. The CDR3 nucleotides read TGTGCCAGCAGCCAACCGGACTTTGATACGCAGTATTTT. Its translation: CASSQPDFDTQYF.